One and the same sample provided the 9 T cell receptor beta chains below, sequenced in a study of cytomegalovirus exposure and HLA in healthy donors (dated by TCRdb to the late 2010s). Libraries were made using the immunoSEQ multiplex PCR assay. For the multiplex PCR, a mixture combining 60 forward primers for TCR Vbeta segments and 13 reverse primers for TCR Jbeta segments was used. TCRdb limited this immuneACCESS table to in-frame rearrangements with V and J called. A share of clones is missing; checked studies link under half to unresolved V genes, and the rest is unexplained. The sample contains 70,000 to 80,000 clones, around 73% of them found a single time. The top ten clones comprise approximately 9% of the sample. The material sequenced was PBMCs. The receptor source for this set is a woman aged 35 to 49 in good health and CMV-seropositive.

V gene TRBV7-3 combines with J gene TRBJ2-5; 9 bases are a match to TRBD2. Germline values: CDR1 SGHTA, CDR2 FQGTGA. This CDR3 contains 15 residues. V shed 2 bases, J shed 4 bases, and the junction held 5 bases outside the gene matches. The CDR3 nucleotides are TGTGCCAGCAGCTTATCTAGCGGGGTCGGAGAGACCCAGTACTTC. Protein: CASSLSSGVGETQYF.

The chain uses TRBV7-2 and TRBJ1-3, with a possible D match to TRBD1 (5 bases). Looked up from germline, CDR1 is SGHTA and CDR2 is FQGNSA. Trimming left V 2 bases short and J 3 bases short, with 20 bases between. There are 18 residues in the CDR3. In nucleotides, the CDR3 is TGTGCCAGCAGCTTATCGGGGGGGACGGTTATCGGTGGAAACACCATATATTTT. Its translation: CASSLSGGTVIGGNTIYF. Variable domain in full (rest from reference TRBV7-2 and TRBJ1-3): GAGVSQSPSNKVTEKGKDVELRCDPISGHTALYWYRQSLGQGLEFLIYFQGNSAPDKSGLPSDRFSAERTGGSVSTLTIQRTQQEDSAVYLCASSLSGGTVIGGNTIYFGEGSWLTVV.

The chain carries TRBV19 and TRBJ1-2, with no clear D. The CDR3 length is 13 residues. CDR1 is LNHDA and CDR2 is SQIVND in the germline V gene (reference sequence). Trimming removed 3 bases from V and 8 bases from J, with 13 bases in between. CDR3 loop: CASSITYYEGYTF. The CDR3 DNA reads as TGTGCCAGTAGTATCACCTATTATGAAGGCTACACCTTC.

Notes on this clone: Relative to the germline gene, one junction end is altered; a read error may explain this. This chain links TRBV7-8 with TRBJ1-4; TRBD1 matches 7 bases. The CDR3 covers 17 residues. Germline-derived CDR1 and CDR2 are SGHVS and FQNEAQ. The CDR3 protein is CASSLGRTGPTNEELFF. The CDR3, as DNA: TGTGCCAGCAGCTTAGGAAGGACAGGACCAACTAATGAAGAACTGTTTTTT.

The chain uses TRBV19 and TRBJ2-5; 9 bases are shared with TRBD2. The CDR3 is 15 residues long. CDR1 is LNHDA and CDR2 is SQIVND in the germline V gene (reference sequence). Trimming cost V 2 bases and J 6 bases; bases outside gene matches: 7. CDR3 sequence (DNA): TGTGCCAGTAGTATACGGGCGGGGGGGTTAAAGACCCAGTACTTC. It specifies CASSIRAGGLKTQYF.

DNA of the CDR3: TGTGCCAGCAGCCGACAGGGGACCAATCAGCCCCAGCATTTT. Protein sequence: CASSRQGTNQPQHF. V gene TRBV7-8 combines with J gene TRBJ1-5, with TRBD1 identical over 8 bases. This CDR3 region has 14 residues. Germline loops: CDR1 SGHVS, CDR2 FQNEAQ. V shed 5 bases, J shed 3 bases, and the junction held 3 bases outside the gene matches.

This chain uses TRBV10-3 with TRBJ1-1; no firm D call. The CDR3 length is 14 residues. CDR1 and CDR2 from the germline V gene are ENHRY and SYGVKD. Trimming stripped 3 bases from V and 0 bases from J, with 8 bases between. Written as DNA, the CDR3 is TGTGCCATCAGTGACAGATCCATGAACACTGAAGCTTTCTTT. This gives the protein CAISDRSMNTEAFF.

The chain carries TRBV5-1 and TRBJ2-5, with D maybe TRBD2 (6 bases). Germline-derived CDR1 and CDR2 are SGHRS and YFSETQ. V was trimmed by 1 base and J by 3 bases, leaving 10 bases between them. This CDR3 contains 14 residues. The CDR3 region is CASSLLSSEETQYF. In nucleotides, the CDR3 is TGCGCCAGCAGCTTGTTGTCTAGCGAAGAGACCCAGTACTTC.

The CDR3 is CASEMGGRGGTDTQYF. The CDR3 DNA reads TGCGCCAGCGAGATGGGGGGGAGAGGAGGAACGGATACGCAGTATTTT. This chain uses TRBV5-1 with TRBJ2-3, with 7 bases fitting TRBD2. This CDR3 spans 16 amino acids. Germline lookup yields CDR1 SGHRS and CDR2 YFSETQ. V shed 7 bases and J 6 bases; nucleotides not matched to a gene: 17.